This T cell receptor (beta chain) was sequenced for a study of T cells expressing NK-cell markers. Study details: Investigators obtained TCR beta repertoires from sorted CD3+CD56+NKG2C+, CD3+CD56+NKG2C- and CD3+CD56-NKG2C+ T cells.

TCRdb reanalyzed the 5' RACE reads, giving one entry per CDR3 protein sequence and no DNA. The sample has roughly 350,000 distinct CDR3 sequences. Looked up from germline, CDR1 is SGHRS and CDR2 is YFSETQ. The CDR3 has 15 residues. The chain joins TRBV5-1 to TRBJ2-7; TCRdb calls TRBD1, which cannot be checked without DNA. This clonotype originated in a man aged 18-75 years in good health. Specimen: blood T cells: a sorted CD56 or NKG2C T cell subset, CD4+ or CD8+ T cells, or bulk PBMC T cells (not recorded which). The chain's CDR3 is CASSPTGIRAYEQYF. Variable domain in full (rest from reference TRBV5-1 and TRBJ2-7): KAGVTQTPRYLIKTRGQQVTLSCSPISGHRSVSWYQQTPGQGLQFLFEYFSETQRNKGNFPGRFSGRQFSNSRSEMNVSTLELGDSALYLCASSPTGIRAYEQYFGPGTRLTVT.